This T cell receptor beta chain was documented in a study of neurological immune-mediated disorders. Across the study: Multiple sclerosis patients numbered some 34, with some 30 relapsing-remitting and 3 secondary progressive.

Regarding the study as a whole: Among 34 multiple sclerosis patients, phylogenetic grouping put the repertoires of 18 into a single related-CDR3 cluster, a possible signature. The multiple sclerosis repertoire cluster had no clinical or MRI correlate.

CD4+ or CD8+ T cells, around 940,000 per library, were used for sorted libraries. TCRdb re-called the 5' RACE reads with MiXCR, one entry per CDR3 protein. The data contain about 10,000 distinct CDR3 sequences, approximately 22% of them singletons. Comment on this clonotype: Its target is not known.

Trimming pared 5 bases from V and 1 base from J, leaving 8 bases between. This CDR3 has 13 amino acids. CDR1 SGHAT and CDR2 FQNNGV come from the germline V gene. The chain uses TRBV11-2 and TRBJ1-1; D gene ambiguous. Specimen: CD8+ T cells from blood. The receptor was isolated from a middle-aged woman with multiple sclerosis. The CDR3 reads CASSLSRNTEAFF. The CDR3 bases are TGTGCCAGCAGCCTCTCACGGAACACTGAAGCTTTCTTT.